The 11 T cell receptor beta chains below were found in one sample sequenced in a study of blood T cell repertoires in COVID-19. Method: immunoSEQ multiplex PCR; TCRdb's copy keeps in-frame clones and lacks some. The data show some 400,000 clones, nearly 90% seen once. Material for sequencing was peripheral blood. The receptors come from a young man with active or convalescent COVID-19.

V usage is TRBV21-1 and J usage is TRBJ2-1; TRBD1 is the table's D call, not checked against the DNA. TRBV21-1 constitutes a pseudogene. The CDR3 spans 13 residues. In DNA form, the CDR3 reads TGTGCCAGCCTACAGGACAGGGGGTATGAGCAGTTCTTC. Protein sequence: CASLQDRGYEQFF.

The chain carries TRBV19 and TRBJ1-6, with D unresolved. V was shortened by 6 bases and J by 1 base, with 16 bases between the two germline ends. The germline V gene has CDR1 LNHDA and CDR2 SQIVND (reference sequence). CDR3 length equals 17 residues. The CDR3 region is CASRSLQTRSYNSPLHF. The DNA for the CDR3 is TGTGCCAGTAGATCTCTACAGACAAGGTCCTATAATTCACCCCTCCACTTT. Full variable domain (remainder filled in from reference TRBV19 and TRBJ1-6): DGGITQSPKYLFRKEGQNVTLSCEQNLNHDAMYWYRQDPGQGLRLIYYSQIVNDFQKGDIAEGYSVSREKKESFPLTVTSAQKNPTAFYLCASRSLQTRSYNSPLHFGNGTRLTVT.

The genes are TRBV6-5 and TRBJ1-1; D perhaps matches TRBD1 (5 bases). CDR1 is MNHEY, CDR2 SVGAGI, per germline. Trimming shortened V by 2 bases and J by 5 bases, and 15 bases separated the two germline ends. This CDR3 contains 15 residues. CDR3 sequence: CASSYVNPGRTEAFF. CDR3 sequence (DNA): TGTGCCAGCAGTTACGTTAATCCAGGGCGTACTGAAGCTTTCTTT.

This chain connects TRBV28 to TRBJ1-3; D gene ambiguous. The CDR3 consists of 15 residues. The ends were cut back, 5 bases at V and 2 bases at J, with 13 bases in the middle. Germline V gives CDR1 MDHEN, CDR2 SYDVKM. The CDR3 coding sequence is TGTGCCAGCAGTCAATCAGCGGGCCCTGGAAACACCATATATTTT. The encoded protein is CASSQSAGPGNTIYF. The whole variable domain, remainder taken from reference TRBV28 and TRBJ1-3, is DVKVTQSSRYLVKRTGEKVFLECVQDMDHENMFWYRQDPGLGLRLIYFSYDVKMKEKGDIPEGYSVSREKKERFSLILESASTNQTSMYLCASSQSAGPGNTIYFGEGSWLTVV.

This chain joins TRBV28 and TRBJ1-4; 7 positions agree with TRBD1. Per germline, CDR1 MDHEN and CDR2 SYDVKM. V shed 6 bases and J 5 bases; nucleotides not matched to a gene: 9. CDR3 length: 15 residues. This CDR3 is CASSLKGQLNEKLFF. The CDR3 DNA reads TGTGCCAGCAGCCTAAAGGGACAGCTAAATGAAAAACTGTTTTTT.

V gene TRBV7-2 combines with J gene TRBJ1-3; 7 positions match TRBD1. The CDR3 loop spans 16 amino acids. The ends lost 4 bases at V and 0 bases at J; junction bases unmatched: 6. Per germline, CDR1 SGHTA and CDR2 FQGNSA. Here the CDR3 reads CASSSGQVYSGNTIYF. The CDR3 DNA is TGTGCCAGCAGCTCAGGACAGGTATACTCTGGAAACACCATATATTTT.

The chain couples TRBV29-1 to TRBJ2-7; D is possibly TRBD1 (8 bases). The CDR3 extends over 16 amino acids. Germline V gene sequence: CDR1 SQVTM, CDR2 ANQGSEA. Trimming removed 6 bases at V and 2 bases at J, with 23 bases between. This chain's CDR3 is CSVFIGQGGSTYEQYF. CDR3 bases: TGCAGCGTCTTTATCGGACAGGGAGGGTCCACCTACGAGCAGTACTTC.

The gene calls are TRBV7-2 and TRBJ2-1, with D possibly TRBD2 on 5 matching bases. From germline, CDR1 is SGHTA and CDR2 FQGNSA. There are 13 residues in the CDR3. Trimming took off 6 bases at V and 4 bases at J, with 10 bases between the two ends. The CDR3 nucleotides are TGTGCCAGCAGACTAGTCTCGTACAATGAGCAGTTCTTC. Translation: CASRLVSYNEQFF.

This sequence joins TRBV3-1 (or the pseudogene TRBV3-2) and TRBJ2-1; D gene ambiguous. The CDR3 consists of 13 residues. Between the trimmed V and J ends, which lost 7 bases and 5 bases, there was a span of 12 bases. The germline V gene has CDR1 LGHDT and CDR2 YNNKEL (reference sequence). The CDR3 reads CASTKTANNEQFF. CDR3 DNA sequence: TGTGCCAGCACCAAAACAGCAAACAATGAGCAGTTCTTC.

This sequence joins TRBV28 and TRBJ1-1; D remains unclear. The CDR3 runs 11 residues. Germline lookup yields CDR1 MDHEN and CDR2 SYDVKM. V lost 8 bases and J lost 1, with 5 bases in between. DNA for the CDR3: TGTGCCAGCCTAGCGAACACTGAAGCTTTCTTT. Amino acids: CASLANTEAFF.

The chain recombines TRBV6-1 with TRBJ1-5, with D possibly matching TRBD1 (6 bases). The CDR3 extends over 15 amino acids. CDR1 is MNHNS, CDR2 SASEGT, per germline. The V end was cut by 1 base, the J end by 4 bases, with 11 bases between. The CDR3 here is CASSEGTVRNQPQHF. In nucleotides, the CDR3 is TGTGCCAGCAGTGAAGGGACAGTACGGAATCAGCCCCAGCATTTT.